This TCR beta chain was recovered during a study of T cells after yellow fever vaccination. Notes on the study in general: Primary-vaccination clones mostly resurfaced post-booster (nearly 97% CD4, 85% to 90% CD8).

TCR cDNA, made by 5'RACE template switching, carried an added universal primer site and UMIs. TCRdb re-called the 5' RACE reads through MiXCR, storing one row per CDR3 protein. There are under 150,000 distinct CDR3 sequences in the sample; roughly 8.2% occur only once, and under 0.95% lies in the top ten. The germline CDR1 and CDR2 sequences are KGHDR and SFDVKD. The length of the CDR3 is 17 residues. The ends lost 5 bases at V and 9 bases at J; junction bases unmatched: 17. This clonotype was seen repeatedly, ten times or more. Its specificity is unknown. The sample was CD4+ T cells sorted from PBMCs, taken 5 days after the yellow fever booster vaccination. The J gene is TRBJ2-1, the V gene TRBV24-1, with 8 bases identical to TRBD1. The sequence was collected from a man aged 30-40 years who received the YFV17D yellow fever vaccine. Here the CDR3 DNA reads TGTGCCACCAGTGCAAATCTTCCGGGACAGGTTCAGTTTGAGCAGTTCTTC. This codes for CATSANLPGQVQFEQFF.